The rows below give T cell receptor beta chains drawn from one sample of a study of blood T cell repertoires in COVID-19. Produced via immunoSEQ multiplex PCR; TCRdb's table is partial and in-frame only. Of approximately 96,000 clones in the sample, approximately 91% are singletons; the top ten hold 1.7%. The sample taken for sequencing was peripheral blood. The receptors come from a man between 60 and 70 years old with acute or convalescent COVID-19. CDR3s include the opening cysteine and the closing phenylalanine or tryptophan. The D gene is left open where the match is weak. The size of a clone is reported for some rows only, either as once, few or many, or as a class for expanded clones.

v_call	clone_size	d_call	j_call	cdr3_aa	cdr3_nt
TRBV6-5	NA	NA	TRBJ1-5	CASKPGKTSNQPQHF	TGTGCCAGCAAACCGGGGAAGACGAGCAATCAGCCCCAGCATTTT
TRBV7-3	NA	TRBD2	TRBJ2-1	CASSSTSGSGYEQFF	TGTGCCAGCAGCTCAACTAGCGGGAGTGGATATGAGCAGTTCTTC
TRBV28	NA	TRBD2	TRBJ2-3	CASSPRLAGTDTQYF	TGTGCCAGCAGTCCCAGACTAGCGGGAACAGATACGCAGTATTTT
TRBV7-2	NA	NA	TRBJ2-4	CASSFLATGLAKNIQYF	TGTGCCAGCAGCTTTTTGGCAACAGGCCTAGCCAAAAACATTCAGTACTTC
TRBV6-6	NA	TRBD1	TRBJ1-6	CASSTSGTVGSPLHF	TGTGCCAGCAGTACCTCCGGGACAGTGGGCTCACCCCTCCACTTT
TRBV7-2	NA	TRBD2	TRBJ2-2	CASRLGGSRELFF	TGTGCCAGCAGGTTGGGCGGGAGTCGGGAGCTGTTTTTT
TRBV15	NA	TRBD2	TRBJ2-3	CATSEQLAGGTDTQYF	TGTGCCACCAGCGAGCAGCTAGCGGGAGGTACAGATACGCAGTATTTT
TRBV29-1	NA	NA	TRBJ2-3	CSVSTGDPLTDTQYF	TGCAGCGTTTCTACGGGGGATCCCCTCACAGATACGCAGTATTTT
TRBV2	once	TRBD2	TRBJ2-1	CASSELAGGSSSYNEQFF	TGTGCCAGCAGTGAACTAGCGGGAGGGTCGAGCTCCTACAATGAGCAGTTCTTC
TRBV28	once	NA	TRBJ2-6	CASSSRWGTGANVLTF	TGTGCCAGCAGTTCCCGGTGGGGCACTGGGGCCAACGTCCTGACTTTC
TRBV3-1/TRBV3-2	NA	NA	TRBJ1-4	CASSQGQENEKLFF	TGTGCCAGCAGCCAAGGACAGGAGAATGAAAAACTGTTTTTT
TRBV4-3	NA	NA	TRBJ2-5	CASSQDPRGIGGETQYF	TGCGCCAGCAGCCAAGATCCACGAGGGATCGGGGGAGAGACCCAGTACTTC
TRBV7-2	NA	NA	TRBJ1-5	CASSLEGGYSNQPQHF	TGTGCCAGCAGCTTAGAGGGGGGGTATAGCAATCAGCCCCAGCATTTT
TRBV5-1	NA	NA	TRBJ2-7	CASSLAGVYEQYF	TGCGCCAGCAGCTTGGCCGGAGTGTACGAGCAGTACTTC
TRBV14	NA	NA	TRBJ2-3	CASSRGRTDTQYF	TGTGCCAGCAGCCGAGGGCGCACAGATACGCAGTATTTT
TRBV6-4	NA	NA	TRBJ1-1	CASRKDQGTEAFF	TGTGCCAGCAGAAAGGACCAGGGGACTGAAGCTTTCTTT
TRBV19	NA	NA	TRBJ1-3	CASTTGSSGNTIYF	TGTGCCAGTACTACAGGGAGCTCTGGAAACACCATATATTTT
TRBV29-1	NA	NA	TRBJ2-6	CSVELRGPISGANVLTF	TGCAGCGTTGAATTAAGGGGCCCGATCTCTGGGGCCAACGTCCTGACTTTC